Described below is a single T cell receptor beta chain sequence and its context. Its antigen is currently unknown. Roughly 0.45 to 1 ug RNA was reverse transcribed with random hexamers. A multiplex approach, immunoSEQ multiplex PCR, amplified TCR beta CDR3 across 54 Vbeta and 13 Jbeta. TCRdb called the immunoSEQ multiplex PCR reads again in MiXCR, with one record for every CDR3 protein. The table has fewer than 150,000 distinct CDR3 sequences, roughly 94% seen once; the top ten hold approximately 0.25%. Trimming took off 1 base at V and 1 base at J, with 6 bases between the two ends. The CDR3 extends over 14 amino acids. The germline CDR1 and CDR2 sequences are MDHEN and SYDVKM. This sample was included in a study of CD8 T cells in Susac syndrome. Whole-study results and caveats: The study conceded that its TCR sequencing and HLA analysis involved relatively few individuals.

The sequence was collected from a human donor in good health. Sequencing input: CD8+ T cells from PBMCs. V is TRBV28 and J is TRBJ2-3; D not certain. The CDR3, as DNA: TGTGCCAGCAGTTTATATGTGGGCACAGATACGCAGTATTTT. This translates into CASSLYVGTDTQYF.